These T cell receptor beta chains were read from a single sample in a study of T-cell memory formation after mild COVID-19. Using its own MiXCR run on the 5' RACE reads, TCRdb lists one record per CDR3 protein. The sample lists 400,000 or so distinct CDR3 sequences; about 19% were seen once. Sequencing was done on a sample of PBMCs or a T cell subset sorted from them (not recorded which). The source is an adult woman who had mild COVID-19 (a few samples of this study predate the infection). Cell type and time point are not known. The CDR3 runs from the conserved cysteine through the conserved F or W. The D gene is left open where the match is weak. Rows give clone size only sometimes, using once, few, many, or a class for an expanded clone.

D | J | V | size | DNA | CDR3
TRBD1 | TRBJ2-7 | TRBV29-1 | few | TGCAGCGTTGGCAGGGGGCACGAGCAGTACTTC | CSVGRGHEQYF
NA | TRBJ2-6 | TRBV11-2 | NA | TGTGCCAGCAGCTTAGTGGCCCAAGTGGCGGGGGCCAACGTCCTGACTTTC | CASSLVAQVAGANVLTF
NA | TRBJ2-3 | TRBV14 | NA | TGTGCCAGCAGCAAAGTCGTGGATACGCAGTATTTT | CASSKVVDTQYF
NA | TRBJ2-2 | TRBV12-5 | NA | TGTGCTAGTGCCCAGCACACCGGGGAGCTGTTTTTT | CASAQHTGELFF
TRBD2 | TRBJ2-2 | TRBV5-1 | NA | TGCGCCAGCAGCCCACGTTGGGAGGGCACCGGGGAGCTGTTTTTT | CASSPRWEGTGELFF
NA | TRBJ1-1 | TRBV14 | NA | TGTGCCAGCAGCCAAGATCCGACAGGTGAAGCTTTCTTT | CASSQDPTGEAFF
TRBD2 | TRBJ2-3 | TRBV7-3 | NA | TGTGCCAGCAGCTTAGGCGCAGGGAGGGTTACAGATACGCAGTATTTT | CASSLGAGRVTDTQYF
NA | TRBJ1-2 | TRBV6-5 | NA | TGTGCCAGCAGTCTTAACCGGGACAATGGCTACACCTTC | CASSLNRDNGYTF
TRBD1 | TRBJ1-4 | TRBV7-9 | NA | TGTGCCAGCAGCTCAACAGGGGAGAGCCAAGAAAAACTGTTTTTT | CASSSTGESQEKLFF
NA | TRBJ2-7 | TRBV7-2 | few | TGTGCCAGCAGCTTAGAGATAACAGCCCCGGCCGAGCAGTACTTC | CASSLEITAPAEQYF
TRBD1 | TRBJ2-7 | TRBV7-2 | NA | TGTGCCAGCAGCCCGCGCCGACAGGGAGCCTACGAGCAGTACTTC | CASSPRRQGAYEQYF
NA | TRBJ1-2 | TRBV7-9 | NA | TGTGCCAGCAGCATGGAGGGGAGGGATGGCTACACCTTC | CASSMEGRDGYTF
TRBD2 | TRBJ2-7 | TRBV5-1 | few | TGCGCCAGCACCGGGACTAGCGAATTCGAGCAGTACTTC | CASTGTSEFEQYF
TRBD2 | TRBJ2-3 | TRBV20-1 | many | TGCAGTGCTTCACTAGCGGGGGGTCGCACAGATACGCAGTATTTT | CSASLAGGRTDTQYF
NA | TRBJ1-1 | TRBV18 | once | TGTGCCAGCTCACCGGGGACCCTGAGCACTGAAGCTTTCTTT | CASSPGTLSTEAFF
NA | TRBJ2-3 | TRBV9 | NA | TGTGCCAGCAGCCCGAGAGGCAATAGTGGAGATACGCAGTATTTT | CASSPRGNSGDTQYF
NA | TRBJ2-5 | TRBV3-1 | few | TGTGCCAGCAGCCTATCAGGAGAGGGAGAGACCCAGTACTTC | CASSLSGEGETQYF
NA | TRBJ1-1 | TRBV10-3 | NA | TGTGCCATCAGTGCCGCCGCAGCCGTACAGGGGAACACTGAAGCTTTCTTT | CAISAAAAVQGNTEAFF
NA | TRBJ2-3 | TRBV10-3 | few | TGTGCCATCAGGGGGACGAGCACAGATACGCAGTATTTT | CAIRGTSTDTQYF
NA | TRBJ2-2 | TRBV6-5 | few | TGTGCCAGCAGTTACCGGACAGCGAACACCGGGGAGCTGTTTTTT | CASSYRTANTGELFF
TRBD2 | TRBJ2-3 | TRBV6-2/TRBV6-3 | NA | TGTGCCAGCAGTTACTCTCCGACTAGCGGTTCGGATACGCAGTATTTT | CASSYSPTSGSDTQYF
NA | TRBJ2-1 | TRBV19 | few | TGTGCCAGTAGCCCCCTGGGGTCTTATGAGCAGTTCTTC | CASSPLGSYEQFF
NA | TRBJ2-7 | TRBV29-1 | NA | TGCAGCCCCTCGCGGGATGACGACGAGCAGTACTTC | CSPSRDDDEQYF
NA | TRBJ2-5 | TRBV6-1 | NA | TGTGCCAGCAGTGATCAGTCGGCCTACTTGTACTTC | CASSDQSAYLYF
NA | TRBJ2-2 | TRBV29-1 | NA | TGCAGCGTTGGATCAGGCTTTTATGCGAACACCGGGGAGCTGTTTTTT | CSVGSGFYANTGELFF
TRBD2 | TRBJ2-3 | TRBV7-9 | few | TGTGCCAGCACCCCCCGGGTTAGCGGGAGCACAGATACGCAGTATTTT | CASTPRVSGSTDTQYF
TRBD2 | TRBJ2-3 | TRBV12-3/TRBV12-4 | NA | TGTGCCAGCAGTGCTCAAGCGGGGGCTAGCACAGATACGCAGTATTTT | CASSAQAGASTDTQYF
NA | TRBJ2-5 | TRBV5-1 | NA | TGCGCCAGCAGAAGGGACGGCTCCCAAGAGACCCAGTACTTC | CASRRDGSQETQYF
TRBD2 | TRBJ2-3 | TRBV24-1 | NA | TGTGCCACCAGTGACACCGGGACTAGCGGCAATCGGTATACGCAGTATTTT | CATSDTGTSGNRYTQYF
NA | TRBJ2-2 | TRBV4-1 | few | TGCGCCAGCAGTCTTCTCGGGGGAGATGAGTCCGGGGAGCTGTTTTTT | CASSLLGGDESGELFF
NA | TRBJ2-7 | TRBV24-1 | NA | TGTGCCACCAGTGATCGGACCCCTCGGGTCCAGTACTTC | CATSDRTPRVQYF
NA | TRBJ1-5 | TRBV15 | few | TGTGCCACCAGCCAAGGACTAACTACCACTCAGCCCCAGCATTTT | CATSQGLTTTQPQHF
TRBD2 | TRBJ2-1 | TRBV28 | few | TGTGCCAGCAGCTCTAGCGGGAGCCACTCCTACAATGAGCAGTTCTTC | CASSSSGSHSYNEQFF
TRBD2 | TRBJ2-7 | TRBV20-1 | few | TGCAGTGCTGCGGGGGGCACCTACGAGCAGTACTTC | CSAAGGTYEQYF
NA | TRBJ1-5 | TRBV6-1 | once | TGTGCCATTACGGGGGGTGACTACGGGACATTGGGCAATCAGCCCCAGCATTTT | CAITGGDYGTLGNQPQHF
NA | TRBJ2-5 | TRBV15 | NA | TGTGCCACCAGCAGAGATCTTTTGGTGGAGACCCAGTACTTC | CATSRDLLVETQYF
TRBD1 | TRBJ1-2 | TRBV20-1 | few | TGCAGTGCAAGAAACAGGGGAACCCTGTCTAGCTACACCTTC | CSARNRGTLSSYTF
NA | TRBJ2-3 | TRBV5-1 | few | TGCGCCAGCAGCGAAGCAATGTCAGATACGCAGTATTTT | CASSEAMSDTQYF
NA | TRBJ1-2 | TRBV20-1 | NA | TGCAGTGCTAGTGGGTCCCATGGCTACACCTTC | CSASGSHGYTF
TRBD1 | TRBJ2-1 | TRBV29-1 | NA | TGCAGCGCGCCCCGACAGGGTACCTACAATGAGCAGTTCTTC | CSAPRQGTYNEQFF
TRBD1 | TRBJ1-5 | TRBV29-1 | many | TGCAGCGCCGGGGACAGGGAGAATCAGCCCCAGCATTTT | CSAGDRENQPQHF
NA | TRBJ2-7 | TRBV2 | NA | TGTGCCAGCAGTGCCTACGAGCAGTACTTC | CASSAYEQYF